This T cell receptor (beta chain) comes out of a study of response to subunit inactivated influenza vaccine. General observations from the study: Authors suggested few new T cells are recruited by each seasonal influenza vaccination.

There are a few counts of this clonotype. The antigen is not known. A single record per CDR3 protein comes from TCRdb applying MiXCR to the RT-PCR reads. Among 250,000 to 350,000 distinct CDR3 sequences listed, 22% were seen once. The CDR3 consists of 14 residues. CDR1 is LNHNV and CDR2 is YYDKDF in the germline V gene (reference sequence). Deletions cut 6 bases from V and 4 bases from J, with 12 bases between. Sequenced material: PBMCs from blood, taken about 20 months after vaccination. The V gene is TRBV15, the J gene TRBJ1-4; D gene ambiguous. The clonotype was recovered from a man aged 50 to 75 who received an inactivated influenza vaccine. The CDR3 is CATREHLDNEKLFF. Written as DNA, the CDR3 is TGTGCCACCAGAGAGCACCTCGATAATGAAAAACTGTTTTTT.